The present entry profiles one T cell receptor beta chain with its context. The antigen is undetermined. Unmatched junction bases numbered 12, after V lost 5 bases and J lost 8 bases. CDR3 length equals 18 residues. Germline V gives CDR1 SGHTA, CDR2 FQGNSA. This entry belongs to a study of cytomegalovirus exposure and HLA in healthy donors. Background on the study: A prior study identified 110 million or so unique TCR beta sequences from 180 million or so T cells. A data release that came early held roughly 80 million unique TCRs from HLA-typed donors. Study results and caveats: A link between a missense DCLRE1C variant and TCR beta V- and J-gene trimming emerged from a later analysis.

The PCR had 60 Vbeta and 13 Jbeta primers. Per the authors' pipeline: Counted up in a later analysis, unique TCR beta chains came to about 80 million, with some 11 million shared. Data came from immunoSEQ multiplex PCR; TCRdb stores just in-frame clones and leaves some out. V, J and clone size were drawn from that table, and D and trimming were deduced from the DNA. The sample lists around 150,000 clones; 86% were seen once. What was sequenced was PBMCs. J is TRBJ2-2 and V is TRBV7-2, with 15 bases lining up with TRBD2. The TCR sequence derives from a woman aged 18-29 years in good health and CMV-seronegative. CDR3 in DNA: TGTGCCAGCAGCCCGATCCGAGGACTAGCGGGAGGGCCTGGGGAGCTGTTTTTT. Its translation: CASSPIRGLAGGPGELFF.